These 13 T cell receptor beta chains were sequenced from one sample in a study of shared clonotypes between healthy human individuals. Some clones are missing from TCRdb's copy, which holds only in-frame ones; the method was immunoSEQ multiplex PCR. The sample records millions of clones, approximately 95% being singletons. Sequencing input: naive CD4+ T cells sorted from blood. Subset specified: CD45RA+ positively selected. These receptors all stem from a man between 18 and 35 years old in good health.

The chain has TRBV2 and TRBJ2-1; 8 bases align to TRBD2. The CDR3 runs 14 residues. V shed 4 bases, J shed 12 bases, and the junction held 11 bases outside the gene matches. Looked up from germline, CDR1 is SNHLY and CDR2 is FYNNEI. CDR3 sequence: CASSGDAGGVGQFF. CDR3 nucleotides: TGTGCCAGCAGTGGGGATGCGGGGGGTGTTGGGCAGTTCTTC.

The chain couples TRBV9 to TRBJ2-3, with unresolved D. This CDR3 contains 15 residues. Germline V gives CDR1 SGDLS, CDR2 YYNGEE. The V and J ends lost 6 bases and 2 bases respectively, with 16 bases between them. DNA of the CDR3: TGTGCCAGCACCCTATCCTCGTACCTCACAGATACGCAGTATTTT. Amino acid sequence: CASTLSSYLTDTQYF.

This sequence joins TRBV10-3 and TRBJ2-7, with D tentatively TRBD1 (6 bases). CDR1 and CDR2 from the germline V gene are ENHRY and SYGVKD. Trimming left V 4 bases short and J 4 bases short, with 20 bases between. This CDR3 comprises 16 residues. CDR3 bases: TGTGCCATCAGTGGGGGAACCGGGACAAATGGTTACGAGCAGTACTTC. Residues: CAISGGTGTNGYEQYF.

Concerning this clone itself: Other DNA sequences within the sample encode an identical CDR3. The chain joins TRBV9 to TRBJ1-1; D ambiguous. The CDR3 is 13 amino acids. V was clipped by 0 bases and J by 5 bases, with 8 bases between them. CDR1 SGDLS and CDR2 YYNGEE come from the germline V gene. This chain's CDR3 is CASSVDWDTEAFF. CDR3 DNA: TGTGCCAGCAGCGTAGATTGGGATACTGAAGCTTTCTTT. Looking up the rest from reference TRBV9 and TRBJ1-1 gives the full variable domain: DSGVTQTPKHLITATGQRVTLRCSPRSGDLSVYWYQQSLDQGLQFLIQYYNGEERAKGNILERFSAQQFPDLHSELNLSSLELGDSALYFCASSVDWDTEAFFGQGTRLTVV.

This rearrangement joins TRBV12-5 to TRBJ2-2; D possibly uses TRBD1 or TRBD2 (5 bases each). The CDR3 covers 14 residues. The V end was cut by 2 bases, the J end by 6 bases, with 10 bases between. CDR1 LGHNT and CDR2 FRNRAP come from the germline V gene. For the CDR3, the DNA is TGTGCTAGTGGTTTGATGGGGGTTGCCGGGGAGCTGTTTTTT. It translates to CASGLMGVAGELFF.

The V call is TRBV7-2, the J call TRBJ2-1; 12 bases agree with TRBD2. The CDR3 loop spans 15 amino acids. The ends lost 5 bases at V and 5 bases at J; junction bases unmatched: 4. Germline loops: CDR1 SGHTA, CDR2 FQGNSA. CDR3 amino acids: CASSPTSGGHNEQFF. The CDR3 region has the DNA TGTGCCAGCAGCCCTACTAGCGGGGGGCACAATGAGCAGTTCTTC.

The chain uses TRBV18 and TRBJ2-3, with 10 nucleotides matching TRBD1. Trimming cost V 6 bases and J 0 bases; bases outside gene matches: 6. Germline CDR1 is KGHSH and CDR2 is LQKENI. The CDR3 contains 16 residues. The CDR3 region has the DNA TGTGCCAGCTCCTCCGGGACAGGGGTTAGCACAGATACGCAGTATTTT. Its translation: CASSSGTGVSTDTQYF. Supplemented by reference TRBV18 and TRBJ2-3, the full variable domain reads NAGVMQNPRHLVRRRGQEARLRCSPMKGHSHVYWYRQLPEEGLKFMVYLQKENIIDESGMPKERFSAEFPKEGPSILRIQQVVRGDSAAYFCASSSGTGVSTDTQYFGPGTRLTVL.

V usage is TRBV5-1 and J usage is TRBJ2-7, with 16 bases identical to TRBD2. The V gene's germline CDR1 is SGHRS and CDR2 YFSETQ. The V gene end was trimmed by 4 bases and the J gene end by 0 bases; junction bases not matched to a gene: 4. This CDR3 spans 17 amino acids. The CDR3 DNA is TGCGCCAGCAGCCCTGGGACTAGCGGGAGGGCCTCCTACGAGCAGTACTTC. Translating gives CASSPGTSGRASYEQYF.

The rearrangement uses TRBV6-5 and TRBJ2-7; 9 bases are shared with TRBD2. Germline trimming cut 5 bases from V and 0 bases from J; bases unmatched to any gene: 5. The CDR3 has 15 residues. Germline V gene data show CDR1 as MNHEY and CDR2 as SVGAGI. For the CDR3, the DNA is TGTGCCAGCAGTCTTAAGCGGGGGGCCTCCTACGAGCAGTACTTC. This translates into CASSLKRGASYEQYF.

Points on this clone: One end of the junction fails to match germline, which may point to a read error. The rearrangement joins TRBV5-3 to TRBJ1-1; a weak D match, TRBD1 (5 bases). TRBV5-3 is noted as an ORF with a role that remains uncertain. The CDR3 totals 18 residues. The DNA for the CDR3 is TGTGCCAGAACCTTGCCTACTTGGGCTTGGGGGAGTGGCACTGAAGCTTTCTTT. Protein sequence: CARTLPTWAWGSGTEAFF.

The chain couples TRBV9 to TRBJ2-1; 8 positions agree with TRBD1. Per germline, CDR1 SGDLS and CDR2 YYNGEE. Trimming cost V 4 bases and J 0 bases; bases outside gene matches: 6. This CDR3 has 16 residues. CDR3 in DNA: TGTGCCAGCAGCCCTCGGACAGGGATCTCCTACAATGAGCAGTTCTTC. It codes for CASSPRTGISYNEQFF.

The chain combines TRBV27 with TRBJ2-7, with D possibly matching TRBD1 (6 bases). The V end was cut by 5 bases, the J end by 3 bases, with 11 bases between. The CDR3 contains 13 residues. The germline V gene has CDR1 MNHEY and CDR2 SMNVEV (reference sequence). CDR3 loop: CASSAQGNYEQYF. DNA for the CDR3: TGTGCCAGCAGTGCCCAGGGGAACTACGAGCAGTACTTC.

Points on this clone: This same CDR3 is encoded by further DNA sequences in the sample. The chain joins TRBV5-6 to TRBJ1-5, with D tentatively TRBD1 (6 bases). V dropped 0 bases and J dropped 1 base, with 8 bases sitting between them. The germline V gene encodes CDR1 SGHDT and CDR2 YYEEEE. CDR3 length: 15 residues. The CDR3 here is CASSLGGQSNQPQHF. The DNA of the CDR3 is TGTGCCAGCAGCTTGGGGGGGCAGAGCAATCAGCCCCAGCATTTT.